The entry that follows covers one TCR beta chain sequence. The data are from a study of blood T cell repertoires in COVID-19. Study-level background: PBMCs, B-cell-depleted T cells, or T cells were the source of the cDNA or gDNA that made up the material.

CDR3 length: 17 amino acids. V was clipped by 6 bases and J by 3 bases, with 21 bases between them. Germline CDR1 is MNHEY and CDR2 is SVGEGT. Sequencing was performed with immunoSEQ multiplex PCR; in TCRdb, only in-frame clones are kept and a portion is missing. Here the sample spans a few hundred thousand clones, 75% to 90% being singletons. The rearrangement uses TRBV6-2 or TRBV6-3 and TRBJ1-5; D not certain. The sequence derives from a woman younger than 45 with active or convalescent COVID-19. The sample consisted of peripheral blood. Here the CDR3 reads CASSRPGSAVINQPQHF. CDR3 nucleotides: TGTGCCAGCAGCCGACCGGGGTCCGCGGTAATCAATCAGCCCCAGCATTTT.